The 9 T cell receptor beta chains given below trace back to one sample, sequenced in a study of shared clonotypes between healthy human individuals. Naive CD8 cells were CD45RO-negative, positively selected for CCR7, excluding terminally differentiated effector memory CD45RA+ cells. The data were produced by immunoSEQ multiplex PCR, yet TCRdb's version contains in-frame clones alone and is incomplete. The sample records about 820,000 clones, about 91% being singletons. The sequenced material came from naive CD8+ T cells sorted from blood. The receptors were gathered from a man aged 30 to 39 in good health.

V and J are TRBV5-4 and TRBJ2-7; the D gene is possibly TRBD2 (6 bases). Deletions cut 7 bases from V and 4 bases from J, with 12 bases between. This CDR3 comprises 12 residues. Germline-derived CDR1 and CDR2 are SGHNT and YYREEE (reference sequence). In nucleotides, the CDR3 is TGTGCCAGCGGCGGGATGGGGTACGAGCAGTACTTC. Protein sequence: CASGGMGYEQYF. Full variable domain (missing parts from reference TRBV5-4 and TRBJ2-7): ETGVTQSPTHLIKTRGQQVTLRCSSQSGHNTVSWYQQALGQGPQFIFQYYREEENGRGNFPPRFSGLQFPNYSSELNVNALELDDSALYLCASGGMGYEQYFGPGTRLTVT.

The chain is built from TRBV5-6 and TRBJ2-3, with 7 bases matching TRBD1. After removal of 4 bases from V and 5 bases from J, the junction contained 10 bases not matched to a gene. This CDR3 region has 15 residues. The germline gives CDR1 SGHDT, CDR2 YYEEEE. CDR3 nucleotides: TGTGCCAGCAGCCACAGACAGGGTCGAGGAGATACGCAGTATTTT. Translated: CASSHRQGRGDTQYF.

The CDR3 spells CASGGLSGEQYF. As DNA, the CDR3 is TGTGCCAGCGGGGGACTATCCGGGGAGCAGTACTTC. This chain links TRBV27 with TRBJ2-7; 7 positions agree with TRBD2. V dropped 8 bases and J dropped 7; count of bases not matched to a gene: 8. The CDR3 runs 12 residues. Germline V CDR1 and CDR2: MNHEY, SMNVEV (reference sequence).

CDR3 nucleotides: TGTGCCAGCAGCTATCGGGACGGCCCGTACAATGAGCAGTTCTTC. Amino acid sequence: CASSYRDGPYNEQFF. V is TRBV7-7 and J is TRBJ2-1; D is tentatively TRBD1 or TRBD2 (5 bases each). The CDR3 is made up of 15 amino acids. V was pared by 4 bases and J by 4 bases, with 14 bases between. Germline V gene sequence: CDR1 SSHAT, CDR2 FNYEAQ (reference sequence). The complete variable domain, with remaining parts taken from reference TRBV7-7 and TRBJ2-1, reads GAGVSQSPRYKVTKRGQDVTLRCDPISSHATLYWYQQALGQGPEFLTYFNYEAQPDKSGLPSDRFSAERPEGSISTLTIQRTEQRDSAMYRCASSYRDGPYNEQFFGPGTRLTVL.

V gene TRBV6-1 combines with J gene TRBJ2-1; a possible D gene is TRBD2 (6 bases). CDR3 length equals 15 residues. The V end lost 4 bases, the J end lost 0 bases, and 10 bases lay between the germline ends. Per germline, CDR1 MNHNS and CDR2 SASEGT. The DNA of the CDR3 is TGTGCCAGCAGTGCGGAGGGTTTCTCCTACAATGAGCAGTTCTTC. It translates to CASSAEGFSYNEQFF.

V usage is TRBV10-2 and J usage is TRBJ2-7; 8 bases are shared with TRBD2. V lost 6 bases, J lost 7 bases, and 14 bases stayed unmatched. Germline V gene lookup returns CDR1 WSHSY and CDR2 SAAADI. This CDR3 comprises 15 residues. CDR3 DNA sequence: TGCGCCAGCAGGGAGGGCACGGGAGGGCCGTCTGAGCAGTACTTC. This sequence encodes CASREGTGGPSEQYF.

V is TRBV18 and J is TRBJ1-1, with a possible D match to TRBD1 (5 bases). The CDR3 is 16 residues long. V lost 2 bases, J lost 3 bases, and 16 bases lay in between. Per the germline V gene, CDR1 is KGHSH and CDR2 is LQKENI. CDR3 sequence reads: CASSPGDVSRDTEAFF. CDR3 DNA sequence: TGTGCCAGCTCACCAGGGGACGTCTCAAGGGACACTGAAGCTTTCTTT.

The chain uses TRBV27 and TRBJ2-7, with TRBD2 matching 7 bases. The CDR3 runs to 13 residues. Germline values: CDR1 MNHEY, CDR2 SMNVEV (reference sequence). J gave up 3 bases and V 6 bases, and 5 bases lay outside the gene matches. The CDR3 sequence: CASSKTSRYEQYF. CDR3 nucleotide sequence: TGTGCCAGCAGCAAGACTAGCCGCTACGAGCAGTACTTC.

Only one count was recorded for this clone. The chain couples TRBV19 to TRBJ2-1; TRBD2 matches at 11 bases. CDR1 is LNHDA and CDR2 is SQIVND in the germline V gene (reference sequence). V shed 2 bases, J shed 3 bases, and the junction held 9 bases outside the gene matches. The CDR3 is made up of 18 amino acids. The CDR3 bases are TGTGCCAGTAGTATACTTACTAGCGGGAGAGCCCTCTACAATGAGCAGTTCTTC. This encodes CASSILTSGRALYNEQFF. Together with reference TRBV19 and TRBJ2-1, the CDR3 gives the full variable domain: DGGITQSPKYLFRKEGQNVTLSCEQNLNHDAMYWYRQDPGQGLRLIYYSQIVNDFQKGDIAEGYSVSREKKESFPLTVTSAQKNPTAFYLCASSILTSGRALYNEQFFGPGTRLTVL.